The present T cell receptor (beta chain) was sequenced within a study of T cell repertoires in cytomegalovirus infection. One entry per CDR3 protein results from TCRdb running MiXCR on the reads. The sample lists hundreds of thousands of distinct CDR3 sequences; around 31% were seen once. On this clonotype itself: The antigen remains undetermined.

CDR3 length: 14 residues. V gave up 4 bases and J gave up 1 base; unmatched junction bases: 4. The germline V gene encodes CDR1 MNHEY and CDR2 SMNVEV (reference sequence). Sequences were derived from cultured CD8+ T cells from PBMCs, sampled from culture after CMV antigen stimulation. The chain links TRBV27 to TRBJ2-7, with TRBD1 identical over 7 bases. This clonotype was obtained from a human donor in good health (CMV status not recorded). Some clones in this sample may be carry-over from other donors' samples. Here the CDR3 reads CASSYGTASYEQYF. In DNA, the CDR3 is TGTGCCAGCAGTTACGGGACAGCTTCCTACGAGCAGTACTTC.